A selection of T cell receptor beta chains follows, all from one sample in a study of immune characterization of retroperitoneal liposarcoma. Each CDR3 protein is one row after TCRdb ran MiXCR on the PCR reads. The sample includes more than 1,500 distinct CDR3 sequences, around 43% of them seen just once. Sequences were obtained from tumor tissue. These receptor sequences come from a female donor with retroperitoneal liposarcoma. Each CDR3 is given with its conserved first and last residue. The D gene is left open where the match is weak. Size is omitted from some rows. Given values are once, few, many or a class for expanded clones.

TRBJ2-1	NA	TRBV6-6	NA	CASSYSRGNSYEQFF	TGTGCCAGCAGTTACTCTAGGGGCAACTCCTACGAGCAGTTCTTC
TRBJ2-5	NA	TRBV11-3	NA	CASSLDLSGAETQYF	TGTGCCAGCAGCTTAGATCTTTCAGGGGCGGAGACCCAGTACTTC
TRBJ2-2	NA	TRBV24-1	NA	CATSVLGSTGELFF	TGTGCCACCAGTGTTCTAGGGAGCACCGGGGAGCTGTTTTTT
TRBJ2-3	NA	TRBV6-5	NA	CASSSWPPDTQYF	TGTGCCAGCAGCTCCTGGCCTCCAGATACGCAGTATTTT
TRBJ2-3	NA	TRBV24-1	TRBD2	CATSDSMGAFHASGRPDTQYF	TGTGCCACCAGTGATTCGATGGGGGCTTTCCACGCTAGCGGGAGGCCAGATACGCAGTATTTT
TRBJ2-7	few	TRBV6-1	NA	CASSEMVGGFYEQYF	TGTGCCAGCAGTGAAATGGTAGGTGGGTTCTACGAGCAGTACTTC
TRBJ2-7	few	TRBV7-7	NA	CASSLRELGEQYF	TGTGCTAGCAGCTTAAGGGAATTGGGTGAGCAGTACTTC
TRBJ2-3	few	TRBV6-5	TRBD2	CASRQAGSTDTQYF	TGTGCCAGCAGACAAGCGGGAAGCACAGATACGCAGTATTTT
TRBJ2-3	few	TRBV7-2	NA	CASSSQRTLSTDTQYF	TGTGCCAGCAGCTCACAGCGGACTCTAAGCACAGATACGCAGTATTTT
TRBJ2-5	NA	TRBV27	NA	CASSRRVAVGETQYF	TGTGCCAGCAGTCGTCGGGTGGCCGTGGGAGAGACCCAGTACTTC
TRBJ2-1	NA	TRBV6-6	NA	CASREGSYEQFF	TGTGCCAGCAGGGAGGGGAGCTACGAGCAGTTCTTC
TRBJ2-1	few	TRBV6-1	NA	CATGPVTGVGEQFF	TGTGCCACTGGACCTGTTACGGGAGTGGGTGAGCAGTTCTTC
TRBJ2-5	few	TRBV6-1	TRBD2	CASSGAGGQETQYF	TGTGCCAGCAGTGGGGCGGGAGGGCAAGAGACCCAGTACTTC
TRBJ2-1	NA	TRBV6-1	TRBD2	CASSAPPAIAGEQFF	TGTGCCAGCAGTGCCCCGCCTGCGATAGCGGGGGAGCAGTTCTTC
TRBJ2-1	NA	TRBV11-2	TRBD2	CASSLETSGNEQFF	TGTGCCAGCAGCTTGGAAACTAGCGGCAATGAGCAGTTCTTC
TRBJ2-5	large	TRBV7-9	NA	CASSRTGSETQYF	TGTGCCAGCAGCAGGACGGGGTCAGAGACCCAGTACTTC
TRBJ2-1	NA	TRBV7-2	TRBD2	CDSSSSGSRETQFF	TGTGACAGCAGCTCTAGCGGGAGCAGAGAGACCCAGTTCTTC
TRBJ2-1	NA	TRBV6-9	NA	CANSRAKAYNEQFF	TGTGCCAACTCAAGGGCTAAGGCCTACAATGAGCAGTTCTTC
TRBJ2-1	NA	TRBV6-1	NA	CASDRGNSYNEQFF	TGTGCCAGCGATAGGGGGAACTCCTACAATGAGCAGTTCTTC
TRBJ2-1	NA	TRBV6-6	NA	CASKLLGQRDYEQFF	TGTGCCAGCAAACTCCTTGGACAGAGAGACTACGAGCAGTTCTTC
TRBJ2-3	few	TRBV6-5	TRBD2	CASSTSGGWDTQYF	TGTGCCAGCAGTACTAGCGGGGGGTGGGATACGCAGTATTTT
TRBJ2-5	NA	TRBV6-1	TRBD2	CASSERLAGFLYF	TGTGCCAGCAGTGAACGCCTAGCGGGATTTCTGTACTTC
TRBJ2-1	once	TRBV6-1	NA	CASSDLREQFF	TGTGCCAGCAGTGACCTGCGCGAGCAGTTCTTC
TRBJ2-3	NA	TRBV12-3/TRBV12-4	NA	CASSSGRISADTQYF	TGTGCCAGCAGTAGTGGGCGGATTTCGGCAGATACGCAGTATTTT
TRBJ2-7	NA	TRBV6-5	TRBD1	CASGDRALYEQYF	TGTGCCTCAGGGGACAGGGCTTTGTACGAGCAGTACTTC
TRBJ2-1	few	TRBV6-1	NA	CASSDGPPGLYEQFF	TGTGCCAGCAGTGACGGACCGCCTGGCCTCTACGAGCAGTTCTTC
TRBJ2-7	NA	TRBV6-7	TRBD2	CASKKGLAENYEQYF	TGTGCCAGCAAGAAGGGACTAGCGGAGAACTACGAGCAGTACTTC
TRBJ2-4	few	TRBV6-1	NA	CASSSGQKSLIQYF	TGTGCCAGCAGTTCCGGCCAAAAGAGCCTCATTCAGTACTTC
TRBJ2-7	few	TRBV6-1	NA	CASSPWQGPYEQYF	TGTGCCAGCAGTCCCTGGCAGGGCCCCTACGAGCAGTACTTC
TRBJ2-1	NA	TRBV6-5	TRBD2	CASSSGIAKNIQFF	TGTGCCAGCAGTAGCGGGATAGCCAAAAACATTCAGTTCTTC
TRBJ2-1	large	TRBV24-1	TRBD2	CATSDRAGAAYNEQFF	TGTGCCACCAGTGATCGTGCGGGAGCGGCCTACAATGAGCAGTTCTTC
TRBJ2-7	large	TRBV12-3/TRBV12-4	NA	CASSFGGVSYEQYF	TGTGCCAGCAGTTTTGGCGGAGTCTCCTACGAGCAGTACTTC
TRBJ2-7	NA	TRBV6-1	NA	CASSEFYGSYEQYF	TGTGCCAGCAGTGAATTTTACGGCTCCTACGAGCAGTACTTC
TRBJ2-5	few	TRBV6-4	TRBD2	CASSRGLAGGPGEQYF	TGTGCCAGTAGCCGGGGACTAGCGGGAGGGCCGGGTGAGCAGTACTTC
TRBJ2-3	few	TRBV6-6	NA	CASSYSPASPPDTQYF	TGTGCCAGCAGTTACTCCCCTGCTTCCCCGCCAGATACGCAGTATTTT
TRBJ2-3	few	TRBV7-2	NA	CASSLGGYTDTQYF	TGTGCCAGCAGCTTAGGGGGGTACACAGATACGCAGTATTTT
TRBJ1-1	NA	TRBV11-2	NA	CASSSLRGTNTEAFF	TGTGCCAGCAGCTCCCTCCGGGGGACGAACACTGAAGCTTTCTTT
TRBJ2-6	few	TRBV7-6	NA	CASSFTASGANVLTF	TGTGCCAGCAGCTTTACTGCATCTGGGGCCAACGTCCTGACTTTC
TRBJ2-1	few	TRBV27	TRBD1	CASSLMQGVSYNEQFF	TGTGCCAGCAGCCTCATGCAGGGGGTATCCTACAATGAGCAGTTCTTC
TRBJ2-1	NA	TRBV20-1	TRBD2	CSARVSGSRFF	TGCAGTGCTAGAGTTAGCGGGAGTCGGTTCTTC
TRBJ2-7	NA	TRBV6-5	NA	CASSQNSRYEQYF	TGTGCCAGCAGTCAAAACTCCCGCTACGAGCAGTACTTC
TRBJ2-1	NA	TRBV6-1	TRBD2	CASSEFVGGNQGNEQFF	TGTGCCAGCAGTGAATTCGTCGGGGGGAATCAAGGGAATGAGCAGTTCTTC
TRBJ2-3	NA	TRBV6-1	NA	CASSEVADTQYF	TGTGCCAGCAGTGAAGTCGCAGATACGCAGTATTTT
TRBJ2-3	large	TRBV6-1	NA	CATQGLEPDTQYF	TGTGCCACGCAGGGCTTGGAGCCAGATACGCAGTATTTT
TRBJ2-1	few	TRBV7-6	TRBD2	CASSTTSGGSMSYEQFF	TGTGCCAGCAGCACGACTAGCGGGGGGTCCATGTCCTACGAGCAGTTCTTC
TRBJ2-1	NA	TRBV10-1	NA	CASSPRGRNEQFF	TGCGCCAGCAGTCCCCGAGGGAGAAATGAGCAGTTCTTC